The source of this TCR beta chain is a study of regulatory T cells in long-lasting Graves disease. Notes on the study in general: Persistent disease showed a preference for TRBV28, TRBJ1-2 and TRBJ2-5.

This clonotype was detected ten times or more. Its antigen remains unidentified. Time point: newly diagnosed GD, antithyroid drugs for less than 3 months. PBMCs were the source of the RNA used for TCR sequencing. V was trimmed by 1 base and J by 4 bases, leaving 7 bases between them. The CDR3 spans 13 residues. Germline CDR1 and CDR2: GTSNPN and SVGIG (reference sequence). Library construction for TCR beta used iRepertoire HTBI primers and Arm-PCR of CDR3 regions. TCRdb re-analysed the multiplex PCR reads in MiXCR, keeping a single row per CDR3 protein. In the table there are 410,000 or so distinct CDR3 sequences, about 15% of which are singletons. This sample also belongs to another study, concerning T cells in Graves' hyperthyroidism and ophthalmopathy.

The rearrangement links TRBV30 to TRBJ2-2; D may match TRBD1 or TRBD2 (5 bases each). This TCR derives from a woman aged 25 to 39 with Graves disease. Sequenced material: peripheral blood mononuclear cells (PBMCs), taken at new diagnosis, from a patient treated with antithyroid drugs. DNA of the CDR3: TGTGCCTGGAGTGGGGGGTCCACCGGGGAGCTGTTTTTT. Protein sequence: CAWSGGSTGELFF. The full variable domain, rest sourced from reference TRBV30 and TRBJ2-2, is SQTIHQWPATLVQPVGSPLSLECTVEGTSNPNLYWYRQAAGRGLQLLFYSVGIGQISSEVPQNLSASRPQDRQFILSSKKLLLSDSGFYLCAWSGGSTGELFFGEGSRLTVL.